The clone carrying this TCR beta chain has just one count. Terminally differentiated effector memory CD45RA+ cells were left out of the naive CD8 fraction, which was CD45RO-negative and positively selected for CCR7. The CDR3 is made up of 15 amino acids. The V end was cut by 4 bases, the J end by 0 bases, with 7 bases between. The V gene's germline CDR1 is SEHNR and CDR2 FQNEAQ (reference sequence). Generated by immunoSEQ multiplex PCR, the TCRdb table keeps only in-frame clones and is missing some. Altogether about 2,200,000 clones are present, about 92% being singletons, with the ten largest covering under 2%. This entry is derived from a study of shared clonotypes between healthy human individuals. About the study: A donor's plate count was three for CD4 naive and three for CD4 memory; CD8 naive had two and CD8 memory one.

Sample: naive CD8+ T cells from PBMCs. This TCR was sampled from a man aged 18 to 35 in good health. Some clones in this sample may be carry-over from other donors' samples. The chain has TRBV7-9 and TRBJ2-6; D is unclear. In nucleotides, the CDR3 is TGTGCCAGCAGCTCAGCTCTCTCTGGGGCCAACGTCCTGACTTTC. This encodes CASSSALSGANVLTF.